This is a list of T cell receptor beta chains from one sample in a study of shared clonotypes between healthy human individuals. Here immunoSEQ multiplex PCR was the method, and the copy in TCRdb shows in-frame clones only, minus some. This sample has fewer than 1 million clones, with 95% to 97% found just once. Material: naive CD8+ T cells sorted from blood. These receptors came from a young man in good health. Both conserved end residues are part of each CDR3. The order of the fields is clone size, D gene, J gene, V gene, CDR3 DNA, CDR3 protein. The D gene is left open where the match is weak. Some rows mark clone size as missing; the rest say once, few, many or name a class of expanded clone.

NA | TRBD1 | TRBJ2-7 | TRBV5-6 | TGTGCCAGCAGCTTGGGCCGACAGGGGTGGCCCCCCTACGAGCAGTACTTC | CASSLGRQGWPPYEQYF
once | TRBD1 | TRBJ1-5 | TRBV27 | TGTGCCAGCAGTTTCAGTGGGACAGTCCAGCCCCAGCATTTT | CASSFSGTVQPQHF
NA | NA | TRBJ2-3 | TRBV5-6 | TGTGCCAGCAGCTTGGATTTCATGAGCACAGATACGCAGTATTTT | CASSLDFMSTDTQYF
NA | TRBD1 | TRBJ2-6 | TRBV18 | TGTGCCAGCTCACCATTCGGGGACAGGGACCCAACTGGGGCCAACGTCCTGACTTTC | CASSPFGDRDPTGANVLTF
NA | NA | TRBJ1-1 | TRBV6-5 | TGTGCCAGCAGTCCCCGTGGAGCGCTACCAGAAGCTTTCTTT | CASSPRGALPEAFF
NA | NA | TRBJ1-2 | TRBV9 | TGTGCCAGCAGGACAACAGAATATGGCTACACCTTC | CASRTTEYGYTF
NA | NA | TRBJ2-2 | TRBV7-3 | TGTGCCAGCAGCTTACCGAACACCGGGGAGCTGTTTTTT | CASSLPNTGELFF
NA | NA | TRBJ2-7 | TRBV7-2 | TGTGCCAGCAGCTTAAAGGGCGGACTACGAAATTCCGAGCAGTACTTC | CASSLKGGLRNSEQYF
NA | NA | TRBJ1-5 | TRBV4-2 | TGTGCCAGCAGCCAAGATCGGGGCAATCAGCCCCAGCATTTT | CASSQDRGNQPQHF
NA | TRBD1 | TRBJ2-7 | TRBV2 | TGTGCCAGCAGTGAACGGGGGACAGGGACCTACGAGCAGTACTTC | CASSERGTGTYEQYF
NA | TRBD1 | TRBJ2-7 | TRBV7-7 | TGTGCCAGCAGCCCCGGACAGGGCTACGAGCAGTACTTC | CASSPGQGYEQYF
NA | NA | TRBJ1-4 | TRBV7-8 | TGTGCCAGCAGCCCCAGGGGTCGGGACAATGAAAAACTGTTTTTT | CASSPRGRDNEKLFF
NA | NA | TRBJ1-1 | TRBV28 | TGTGCCAGCAGCCCGACGAACACTGAAGCTTTCTTT | CASSPTNTEAFF
NA | TRBD2 | TRBJ2-4 | TRBV4-1 | TGCGCCAGCAGCCAGTGGCTAGCGGGAGACTTACCACACATTCAGTACTTC | CASSQWLAGDLPHIQYF
NA | TRBD1 | TRBJ2-1 | TRBV28 | TGTGCCAGAAGCAAACCAGGGGGCGGAATCGACAATGAGCAGTTCTTC | CARSKPGGGIDNEQFF
NA | NA | TRBJ1-2 | TRBV6-6 | TGTGCCAGCAGTTACTCTCCGACGGCTAACTATGGCTACACCTTC | CASSYSPTANYGYTF
once | TRBD2 | TRBJ2-3 | TRBV7-9 | TGTGCCAGCAGCCCCCGGGAGGGAGGGGATACGCAGTATTTT | CASSPREGGDTQYF
once | NA | TRBJ2-2 | TRBV29-1 | TGCAGCGTTGAAGATCCCAGGAGGGGTGAGGACGGGGAGCTGTTTTTT | CSVEDPRRGEDGELFF
NA | TRBD2 | TRBJ2-7 | TRBV6-6 | TGTGCCAGCCGGACTAGCGGGAGTTCCTCCTACGAGCAGTACTTC | CASRTSGSSSYEQYF
NA | NA | TRBJ1-4 | TRBV7-9 | TGTGCCAGCAGCCGCCCGGAGGAACCTAATGAAAAACTGTTTTTT | CASSRPEEPNEKLFF
NA | NA | TRBJ2-1 | TRBV5-1 | TGCGCCAGCAGCTTGGAGGGGGTGTACAATGAGCAGTTCTTC | CASSLEGVYNEQFF
NA | NA | TRBJ2-7 | TRBV6-6 | TGTGCCAGCAGTTACGGGCAGGGCTGGGCCTACGAGCAGTACTTC | CASSYGQGWAYEQYF
NA | NA | TRBJ1-5 | TRBV30 | TGTGCCTGGAGTGTTTGGGGGGGGCAGCCCCAGCATTTT | CAWSVWGGQPQHF
once | TRBD1 | TRBJ2-2 | TRBV27 | TGTGCCAGCAGGACAGGGGCTAGTGCCGGGGAGCTGTTTTTT | CASRTGASAGELFF
once | TRBD2 | TRBJ2-1 | TRBV4-2 | TGTGCCAGCAGCCAAGAAACTCGTCTAGCGGGATTTGAGCAGTTCTTC | CASSQETRLAGFEQFF
NA | NA | TRBJ1-1 | TRBV10-3 | TGTGCCAGCCACCGTGGTGGGGGGACGGACACTGAAGCTTTCTTT | CASHRGGGTDTEAFF
NA | TRBD1 | TRBJ1-4 | TRBV7-2 | TGTGCCAGCAGCACCTCGGGACAGGTAGACTGGGAAAAACTGTTTTTT | CASSTSGQVDWEKLFF
NA | NA | TRBJ1-4 | TRBV29-1 | TGCAGCGCGGAGGACGGCGGGCCGGGGAAACTGTTTTTT | CSAEDGGPGKLFF
NA | NA | TRBJ1-1 | TRBV10-1 | TGCGCCAGCAGTTCGAAGGGAAACACTGAAGCTTTCTTT | CASSSKGNTEAFF
NA | TRBD2 | TRBJ2-7 | TRBV4-1 | TGCGCCAGCAGCCAAGCCCTAGCGGGGTACGAGCAGTACTTC | CASSQALAGYEQYF
NA | NA | TRBJ2-1 | TRBV13 | TGTGCCAGCAGCTTAGGACAGTACAATGAGCAGTTCTTC | CASSLGQYNEQFF
NA | NA | TRBJ1-2 | TRBV29-1 | TGCAGCGTTGAAGTGGTGGGCAGGGAGGCCTCTGATGGCTACACCTTC | CSVEVVGREASDGYTF
NA | TRBD1 | TRBJ2-7 | TRBV6-1 | TGTGCCAGCAGTGCGCACCGGGACAGTCTATACGAGCAGTACTTC | CASSAHRDSLYEQYF
NA | NA | TRBJ2-7 | TRBV28 | TGTGCCAGCAGGAACATGCGAACTGCCTACGAGCAGTACTTC | CASRNMRTAYEQYF
once | NA | TRBJ2-1 | TRBV4-1 | TGCGCCAGCAGCCAAGAAGGGTTAGCGGTCGGCAATGAGCAGTTCTTC | CASSQEGLAVGNEQFF
NA | NA | TRBJ2-7 | TRBV28 | TGTGCCAGCAGTTTAACTAGAGAGCAGTACTTC | CASSLTREQYF
NA | NA | TRBJ2-1 | TRBV4-1 | TGCGCCAGCAGCCCTTCGGACGGATACATTGAGCAGTTCTTC | CASSPSDGYIEQFF
NA | NA | TRBJ1-2 | TRBV11-2 | TGTGCCAGCAGCTTAGGGGGCACCGGGACTTTTGGCTACACCTTC | CASSLGGTGTFGYTF